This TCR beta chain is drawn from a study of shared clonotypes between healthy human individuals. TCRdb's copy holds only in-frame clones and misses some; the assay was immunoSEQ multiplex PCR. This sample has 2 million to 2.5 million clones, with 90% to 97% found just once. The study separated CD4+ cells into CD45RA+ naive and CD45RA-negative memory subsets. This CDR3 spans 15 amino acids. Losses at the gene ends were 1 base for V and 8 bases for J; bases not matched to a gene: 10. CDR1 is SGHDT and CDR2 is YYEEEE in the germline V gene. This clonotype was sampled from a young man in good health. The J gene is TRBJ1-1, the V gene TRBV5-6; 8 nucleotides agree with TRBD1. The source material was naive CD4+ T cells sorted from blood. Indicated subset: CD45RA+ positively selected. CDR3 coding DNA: TGTGCCAGCAGCTTGATGTCCTCAGGGGGCGCGGAAGCTTTCTTT. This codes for CASSLMSSGGAEAFF.